Listed here is a single T cell receptor beta chain. The entry originates in a study of blood T cell repertoires in COVID-19. On the study more broadly: Whether acute or convalescent, the COVID-19 samples came from the United States, Italy and Spain. The analysed material was cDNA or gDNA that came from T cells, B-cell-depleted T cells, or PBMCs.

Per the original methods: Cell counts per sample came from amplifying reference gene primers. Sequenced by immunoSEQ multiplex PCR; TCRdb stores in-frame clones only, minus some. From that table come the V and J calls and clone size; the DNA was used to work out D and trimming. Among about 180,000 clones, about 86% were seen once, and the ten largest hold over 7%. Trimming shortened V by 7 bases and J by 3 bases, and 14 bases separated the two germline ends. Germline-derived CDR1 and CDR2 are LNHDA and SQIVND (reference sequence). The length of the CDR3 is 14 residues. V gene TRBV19 combines with J gene TRBJ2-3; tentatively, D is TRBD2 (5 bases). The sequence came from a man aged 50 to 60 with active or convalescent COVID-19. The specimen was peripheral blood. CDR3: CASKAGQFTDTQYF. The CDR3 coding sequence is TGTGCCAGTAAGGCGGGCCAGTTTACAGATACGCAGTATTTT.